The clone carrying this T cell receptor beta chain was counted between two and nine times. The antigen is unknown. The sample belongs to a study of T-cell memory formation after mild COVID-19. Overall study context: TCR clusters were mostly confined to one donor each.

Notes on the study in general: Shrinking CD4+ clones were chiefly CM and EM; CD8+ ones were chiefly EMRA. Memory from before infection featured some responding clones, which suggests cross-reactive memory joined.

CDR3 length equals 17 residues. Germline-derived CDR1 and CDR2 are MGHRA and YSYEKL. V lost 0 bases, J lost 7 bases, and 9 bases stayed unmatched. One entry per CDR3 protein results from TCRdb running MiXCR on the 5' RACE reads. The sample records some 97,000 distinct CDR3 sequences, around 10% being singletons. The source is a man between 18 and 29 years old who had mild COVID-19 (a few samples of this study predate the infection). Cell type and time point are not known. The rearrangement uses TRBV4-1 and TRBJ2-2; 9 bases agree with TRBD2. Sequenced material: PBMCs or a T cell subset sorted from them (not recorded which). In DNA form, the CDR3 reads TGCGCCAGCAGCCAAGAAAGGCGGGGGGGCCCAGACGGGGAGCTGTTTTTT. Amino acids: CASSQERRGGPDGELFF.